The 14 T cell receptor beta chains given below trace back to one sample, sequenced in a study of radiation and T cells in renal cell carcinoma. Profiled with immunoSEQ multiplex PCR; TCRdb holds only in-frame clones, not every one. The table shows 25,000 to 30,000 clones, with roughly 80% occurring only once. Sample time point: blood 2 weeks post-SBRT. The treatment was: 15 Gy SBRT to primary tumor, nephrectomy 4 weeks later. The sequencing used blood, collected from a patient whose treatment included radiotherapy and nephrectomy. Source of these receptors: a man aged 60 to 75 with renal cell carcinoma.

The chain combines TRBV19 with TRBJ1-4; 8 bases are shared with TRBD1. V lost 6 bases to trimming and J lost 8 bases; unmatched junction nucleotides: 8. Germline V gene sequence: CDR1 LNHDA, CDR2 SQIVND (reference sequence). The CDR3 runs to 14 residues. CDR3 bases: TGTGCCAGTAGCCCAGGACAGGGATCCGAAAAACTGTTTTTT. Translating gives CASSPGQGSEKLFF.

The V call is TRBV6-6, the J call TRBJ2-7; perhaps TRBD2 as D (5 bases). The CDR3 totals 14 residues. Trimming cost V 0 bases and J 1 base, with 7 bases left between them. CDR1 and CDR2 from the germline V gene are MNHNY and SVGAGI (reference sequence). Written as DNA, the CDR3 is TGTGCCAGCAGTTACTCCTCGGGATCCTACGAGCAGTACTTC. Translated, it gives CASSYSSGSYEQYF.

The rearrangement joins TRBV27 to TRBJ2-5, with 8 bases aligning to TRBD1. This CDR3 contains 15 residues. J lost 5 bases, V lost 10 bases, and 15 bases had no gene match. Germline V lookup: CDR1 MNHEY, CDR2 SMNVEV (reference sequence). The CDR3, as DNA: TGTGCCACGACGAGGCAGGGGGCACTCGGGGAGACCCAGTACTTC. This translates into CATTRQGALGETQYF.

Written as DNA, the CDR3 is TGCGCCAGCAGCCAAAAATCCGGGACAGGCTATTCACCCCTCCACTTT. Its translation: CASSQKSGTGYSPLHF. The V call is TRBV4-3, the J call TRBJ1-6; TRBD1 aligns across 8 bases. Losses at the gene ends were 2 bases for V and 8 bases for J; bases not matched to a gene: 8. The CDR3 length is 16 residues. Germline V gene lookup returns CDR1 LGHNA and CDR2 YSLEER.

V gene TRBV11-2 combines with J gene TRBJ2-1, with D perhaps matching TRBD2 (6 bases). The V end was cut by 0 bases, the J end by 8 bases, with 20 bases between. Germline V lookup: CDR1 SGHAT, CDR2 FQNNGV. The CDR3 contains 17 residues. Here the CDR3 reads CASSLDRGGFQRYEQFF. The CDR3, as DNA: TGTGCCAGCAGCTTAGACCGTGGGGGGTTCCAGCGGTATGAGCAGTTCTTC.

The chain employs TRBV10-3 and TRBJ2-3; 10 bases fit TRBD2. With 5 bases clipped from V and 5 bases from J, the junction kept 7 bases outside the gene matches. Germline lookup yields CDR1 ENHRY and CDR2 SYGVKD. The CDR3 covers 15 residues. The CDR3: CAISPSGSGGDTQYF. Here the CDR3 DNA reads TGTGCCATCAGTCCTAGCGGGAGTGGGGGAGATACGCAGTATTTT.

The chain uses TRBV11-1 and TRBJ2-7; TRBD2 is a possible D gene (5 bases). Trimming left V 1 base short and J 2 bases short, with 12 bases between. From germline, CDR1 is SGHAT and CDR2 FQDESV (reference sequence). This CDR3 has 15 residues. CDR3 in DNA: TGTGCCAGCAGCTTAGAAGTCGACGGGACCTACGAGCAGTACTTC. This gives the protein CASSLEVDGTYEQYF. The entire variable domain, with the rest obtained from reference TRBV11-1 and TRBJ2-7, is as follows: EAEVAQSPRYKITEKSQAVAFWCDPISGHATLYWYRQILGQGPELLVQFQDESVVDDSQLPKDRFSAERLKGVDSTLKIQPAELGDSAMYLCASSLEVDGTYEQYFGPGTRLTVT.

This CDR3 reads CASSNSPDTQYF. The CDR3 nucleotides read TGTGCCAGCAGTAATTCTCCAGATACGCAGTATTTT. The chain combines TRBV6-5 with TRBJ2-3, with D unresolved. V dropped 5 bases and J dropped 4 bases, with 7 bases sitting between them. In germline, CDR1 is MNHEY, CDR2 SVGAGI. This CDR3 is built from 12 residues.

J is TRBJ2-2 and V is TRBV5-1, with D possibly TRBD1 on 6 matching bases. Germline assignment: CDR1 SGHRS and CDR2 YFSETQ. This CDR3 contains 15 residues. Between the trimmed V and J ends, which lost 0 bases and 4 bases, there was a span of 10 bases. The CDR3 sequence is CASSLGGTTTGELFF. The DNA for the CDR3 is TGCGCCAGCAGCTTGGGAGGGACAACCACCGGGGAGCTGTTTTTT.

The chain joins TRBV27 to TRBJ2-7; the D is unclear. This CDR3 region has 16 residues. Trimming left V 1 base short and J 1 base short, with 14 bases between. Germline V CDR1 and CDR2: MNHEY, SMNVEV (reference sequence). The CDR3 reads CASSLWGDDSSYEQYF. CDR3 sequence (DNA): TGTGCCAGCAGTTTATGGGGTGACGATTCGTCCTACGAGCAGTACTTC.

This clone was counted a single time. The chain's CDR3 is CASSLSSASTGELFF. The DNA for the CDR3 is TGCGCCAGCAGCTTGAGTAGCGCTAGCACCGGGGAGCTGTTTTTT. The chain is built from TRBV5-1 and TRBJ2-2, with D possibly being TRBD2 (5 bases). CDR1 is SGHRS, CDR2 YFSETQ, per germline. This CDR3 is built from 15 residues. V was pared by 1 base and J by 4 bases, with 11 bases between. Complete variable domain (other parts from reference TRBV5-1 and TRBJ2-2): KAGVTQTPRYLIKTRGQQVTLSCSPISGHRSVSWYQQTPGQGLQFLFEYFSETQRNKGNFPGRFSGRQFSNSRSEMNVSTLELGDSALYLCASSLSSASTGELFFGEGSRLTVL.

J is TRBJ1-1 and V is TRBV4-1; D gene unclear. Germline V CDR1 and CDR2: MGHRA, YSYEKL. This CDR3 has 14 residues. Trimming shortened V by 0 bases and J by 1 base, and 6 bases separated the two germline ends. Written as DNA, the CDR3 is TGCGCCAGCAGCCAAGACGGACCGAACACTGAAGCTTTCTTT. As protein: CASSQDGPNTEAFF.

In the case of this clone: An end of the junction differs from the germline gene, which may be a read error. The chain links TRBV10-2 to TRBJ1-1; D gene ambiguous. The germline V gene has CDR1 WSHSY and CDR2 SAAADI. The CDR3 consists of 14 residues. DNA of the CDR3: TGTGCCATCAGTGCTGACCGAAGAGGGACTGAAGCTTTCTTT. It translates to CAISADRRGTEAFF.

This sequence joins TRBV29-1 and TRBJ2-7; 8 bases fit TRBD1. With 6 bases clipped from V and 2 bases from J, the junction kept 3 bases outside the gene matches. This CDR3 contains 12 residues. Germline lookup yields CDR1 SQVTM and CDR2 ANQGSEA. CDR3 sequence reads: CSVQGATYEQYF. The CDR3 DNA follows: TGCAGCGTCCAGGGGGCAACCTACGAGCAGTACTTC.